The 20 T cell receptor beta chains given below trace back to one sample, sequenced in a study of blood T cells in healthy people across ages. The use of a sample-barcoded 5' primer and a J-beta primer mix characterized a second PCR of roughly 6 to 11 cycles. In TCRdb, the 5' RACE reads were re-called with MiXCR into one record per CDR3 protein. The sample yields fewer than 2,000,000 distinct CDR3 sequences, roughly 32% seen once. Sequences were obtained from blood. The receptors originated from a woman aged 30 to 39 in good health.

This clonotype appeared many times. The chain combines TRBV29-1 with TRBJ2-7; a weak D match, TRBD2 (5 bases). The germline V and J ends were trimmed by 3 bases and 0 bases, with 9 bases remaining between them. The CDR3 is 13 amino acids. Per the germline V gene, CDR1 is SQVTM and CDR2 is ANQGSEA. The CDR3 DNA sequence: TGCAGCGTTGAGGTACTAGGCTCCTACGAGCAGTACTTC. Translating it yields CSVEVLGSYEQYF.

J is TRBJ2-7 and V is TRBV28, with 11 nucleotides matching TRBD2. V lost 2 bases, J lost 6 bases, and 6 bases stayed unmatched. From germline, CDR1 is MDHEN and CDR2 SYDVKM. The CDR3 has 15 residues. The CDR3 is CASSLTSLAGGEQYF. The CDR3 DNA follows: TGTGCCAGCAGTTTAACTTCGCTAGCGGGAGGCGAGCAGTACTTC.

The CDR3 spells CASSSVSLAGDGDTQYF. CDR3 in DNA: TGTGCCAGCAGCTCAGTATCCCTAGCGGGAGATGGAGATACGCAGTATTTT. This chain joins TRBV11-2 and TRBJ2-3, with 10 bases matching TRBD2. Germline V gene sequence: CDR1 SGHAT, CDR2 FQNNGV. The CDR3 loop spans 17 amino acids. Trimming cost V 4 bases and J 5 bases; bases outside gene matches: 12.

The chain employs TRBV30 and TRBJ2-5; D may be TRBD1 or TRBD2 (5 bases each). The CDR3 is 16 amino acids. The V gene's germline CDR1 is GTSNPN and CDR2 SVGIG (reference sequence). The ends were cut back, 4 bases at V and 5 bases at J, with 23 bases in the middle. Here the CDR3 DNA reads TGTGCCTGGATGAGGCTCCAACAGGAGGCTAGGGAGACCCAGTACTTC. Protein product: CAWMRLQQEARETQYF. Full variable domain (missing parts from reference TRBV30 and TRBJ2-5): SQTIHQWPATLVQPVGSPLSLECTVEGTSNPNLYWYRQAAGRGLQLLFYSVGIGQISSEVPQNLSASRPQDRQFILSSKKLLLSDSGFYLCAWMRLQQEARETQYFGPGTRLLVL.

This clonotype was observed a few times. This chain connects TRBV9 to TRBJ1-5; D is unclear. CDR3 length equals 13 residues. CDR1 SGDLS and CDR2 YYNGEE come from the germline V gene. Deletions cut 0 bases from V and 10 bases from J, with 11 bases between. This CDR3 reads CASSVVGNYPQHF. The CDR3 DNA sequence: TGTGCCAGCAGCGTAGTAGGGAACTACCCCCAGCATTTT. Complete variable domain (other parts from reference TRBV9 and TRBJ1-5): DSGVTQTPKHLITATGQRVTLRCSPRSGDLSVYWYQQSLDQGLQFLIQYYNGEERAKGNILERFSAQQFPDLHSELNLSSLELGDSALYFCASSVVGNYPQHFGDGTRLSIL.

Worth noting for this clonotype: This sequence may be a read error, since a much larger clone differs from it by one base. The chain recombines TRBV4-1 with TRBJ2-5, with TRBD1 matching 7 bases. The assigned J gene may be wrong: the sequence end matches TRBJ2-7 better. This CDR3 is built from 15 residues. Germline V lookup: CDR1 MGHRA, CDR2 YSYEKL. DNA for the CDR3: TGCGCCAGCAGCCAAAAGACAGGGTTAATGGGCGAGCAGTACTTC. Protein product: CASSQKTGLMGEQYF.

This clonotype was seen many times. This chain uses TRBV5-1 with TRBJ2-3; 10 bases line up with TRBD2. The V gene's germline CDR1 is SGHRS and CDR2 YFSETQ. CDR3 size: 16 residues. After removal of 0 bases from V and 0 bases from J, the junction contained 1 base not matched to a gene. The CDR3 coding sequence is TGCGCCAGCAGCTTGGATAGCGGGGGGAGCACAGATACGCAGTATTTT. As protein: CASSLDSGGSTDTQYF.

Comment on this clonotype: Germline is not matched at one junction end, which may reflect a read error. CDR3 DNA: TGTGCCTGCAGTGAGCGGGACAGGGTCGGCAATCAGCCCCAGCATTTT. Protein sequence: CACSERDRVGNQPQHF. This rearrangement joins TRBV6-1 to TRBJ1-5; 9 nucleotides agree with TRBD1. CDR1 MNHNS and CDR2 SASEGT come from the germline V gene. This CDR3 region has 16 residues.

This clonotype was counted between two and nine times. V is TRBV28 and J is TRBJ2-2; D not certain. The CDR3 runs 12 residues. CDR1 MDHEN and CDR2 SYDVKM come from the germline V gene. The V and J ends lost 7 bases and 7 bases respectively, with 10 bases between them. CDR3 in amino acids: CASTGMSGELFF. CDR3 DNA: TGTGCCAGCACTGGTATGAGCGGGGAGCTGTTTTTT.

This clonotype was seen more than once but under ten times. The chain couples TRBV6-6 to TRBJ1-5; no definite D call. V lost 2 bases, J lost 0 bases, and 8 bases lay in between. The CDR3 totals 15 residues. Per germline, CDR1 MNHNY and CDR2 SVGAGI (reference sequence). The CDR3 spells CASSYQGDSNQPQHF. The CDR3 DNA sequence: TGTGCCAGCAGTTACCAAGGAGATAGCAATCAGCCCCAGCATTTT.

J is TRBJ2-1 and V is TRBV5-1, with a tentative D call TRBD2 (6 bases). Germline CDR1 is SGHRS and CDR2 is YFSETQ. V was shortened by 1 base and J by 5 bases, with 10 bases between the two germline ends. This CDR3 comprises 14 residues. CDR3 region: CASSLWAGNNEQFF. The CDR3 DNA reads as TGCGCCAGCAGCTTGTGGGCGGGGAACAATGAGCAGTTCTTC.

J is TRBJ2-7 and V is TRBV2; no clear D gene. V was shortened by 4 bases and J by 4 bases, with 11 bases between the two germline ends. This CDR3 region has 13 residues. Germline V lookup: CDR1 SNHLY, CDR2 FYNNEI. CDR3 DNA: TGTGCCAGCAGTGGTAACGAGAAGTACGAGCAGTACTTC. Translating gives CASSGNEKYEQYF.

V gene TRBV5-1 combines with J gene TRBJ2-3; the D gene could be TRBD1 or TRBD2 (7 bases each). The CDR3 consists of 16 residues. Germline lookup yields CDR1 SGHRS and CDR2 YFSETQ. Trimming removed 2 bases at V and 6 bases at J, with 19 bases between. The CDR3 sequence: CASSFAGAAQGDTQYF. The CDR3 bases are TGCGCCAGCAGCTTCGCGGGGGCCGCACAGGGGGATACGCAGTATTTT.

This rearrangement joins TRBV10-2 to TRBJ2-7, with TRBD1 identical over 9 bases. In germline, CDR1 is WSHSY, CDR2 SAAADI. The CDR3 is 16 residues long. The trim removed 6 bases at V and 2 bases at J, leaving 11 bases unmatched. CDR3: CASSARTGTGTYEQYF. The CDR3 DNA follows: TGCGCCAGCAGCGCCCGAACCGGGACAGGGACCTACGAGCAGTACTTC.

The V gene is TRBV28, the J gene TRBJ2-1; 13 bases are shared with TRBD2. The CDR3 extends over 18 amino acids. V trimming: 6 bases; J trimming: 4 bases; junction bases outside the gene matches: 12. CDR1 is MDHEN, CDR2 SYDVKM, per germline. The CDR3 nucleotides are TGTGCCAGCAGAGATGGGACTAGCGGGATCCCGGGGTACAATGAGCAGTTCTTC. Translating it yields CASRDGTSGIPGYNEQFF.

A note on this clonotype: At one end, the junction sequence differs from germline, possibly due to a read error. The chain has TRBV3-1 and TRBJ2-1; unclear D gene. Germline V gives CDR1 LGHDT, CDR2 YNNKEL (reference sequence). The CDR3 sequence is 14 residues long. The CDR3 nucleotides are TGTGCCAGCAGCCAATCTCAATTAAACAATAAGCAGTTCTTC. Translation gives CASSQSQLNNKQFF.

This chain connects TRBV27 to TRBJ1-2; D is undetermined. Germline loops: CDR1 MNHEY, CDR2 SMNVEV (reference sequence). The CDR3 loop spans 13 amino acids. Trimming cost V 3 bases and J 5 bases, with 10 bases left between them. The CDR3 here is CASSFQSAYGYTF. The CDR3 coding sequence is TGTGCCAGCAGTTTCCAATCGGCGTATGGCTACACCTTC.

The V call is TRBV5-5, the J call TRBJ2-2; 9 bases agree with TRBD1. V was clipped by 4 bases and J by 6 bases; unmatched bases: 7. This CDR3 comprises 15 residues. Germline values: CDR1 SGHKS, CDR2 YYEKEE (reference sequence). CDR3 amino acids: CASSPGQGKAGELFF. Written as DNA, the CDR3 is TGTGCCAGCAGCCCGGGACAGGGAAAAGCCGGGGAGCTGTTTTTT.

The sample holds many counts of this clonotype. V is TRBV29-1 and J is TRBJ1-5; TRBD1 matches 7 bases. V was pared by 5 bases and J by 2 bases, with 6 bases of the junction left unmatched. This CDR3 has 14 residues. Germline V gives CDR1 SQVTM, CDR2 ANQGSEA. CDR3 protein: CSVSAGGGNQPQHF. In nucleotides, the CDR3 is TGCAGCGTTTCGGCAGGGGGGGGCAATCAGCCCCAGCATTTT.

The chain joins TRBV4-1 to TRBJ2-7, with 9 bases fitting TRBD1. Germline CDR1 MGHRA, CDR2 YSYEKL. This CDR3 region has 16 residues. Trimming at V came to 1 base and at J to 2 bases, leaving 6 bases not matched to a gene. The CDR3 region is CASSQVSNRGPYEQYF. The CDR3 region has the DNA TGCGCCAGCAGCCAAGTATCCAACAGGGGGCCCTACGAGCAGTACTTC.